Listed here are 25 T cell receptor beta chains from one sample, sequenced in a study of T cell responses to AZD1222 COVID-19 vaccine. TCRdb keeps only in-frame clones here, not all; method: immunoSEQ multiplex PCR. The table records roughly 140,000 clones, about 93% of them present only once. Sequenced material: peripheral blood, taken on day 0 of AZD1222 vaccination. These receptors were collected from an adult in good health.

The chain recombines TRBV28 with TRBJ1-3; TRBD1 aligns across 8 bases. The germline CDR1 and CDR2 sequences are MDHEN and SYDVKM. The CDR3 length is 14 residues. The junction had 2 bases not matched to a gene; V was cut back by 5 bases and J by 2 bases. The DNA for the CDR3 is TGTGCCAGCAGTGTGGACAGGGCTGGAAACACCATATATTTT. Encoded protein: CASSVDRAGNTIYF. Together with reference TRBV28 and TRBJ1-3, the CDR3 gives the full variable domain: DVKVTQSSRYLVKRTGEKVFLECVQDMDHENMFWYRQDPGLGLRLIYFSYDVKMKEKGDIPEGYSVSREKKERFSLILESASTNQTSMYLCASSVDRAGNTIYFGEGSWLTVV.

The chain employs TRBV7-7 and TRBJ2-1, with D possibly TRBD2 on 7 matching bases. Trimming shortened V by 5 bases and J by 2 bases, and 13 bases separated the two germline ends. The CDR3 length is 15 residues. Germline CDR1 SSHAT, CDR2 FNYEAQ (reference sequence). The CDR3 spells CASSEGGGPYNEQFF. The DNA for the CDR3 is TGTGCCAGCAGCGAGGGCGGGGGCCCCTACAATGAGCAGTTCTTC.

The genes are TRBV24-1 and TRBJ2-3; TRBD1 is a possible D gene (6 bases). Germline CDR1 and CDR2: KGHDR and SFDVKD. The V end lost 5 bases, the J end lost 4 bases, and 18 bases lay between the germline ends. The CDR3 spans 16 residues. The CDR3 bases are TGTGCCACCAGTGTTACAGGGAGTAACTTCGCAGATACGCAGTATTTT. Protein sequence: CATSVTGSNFADTQYF.

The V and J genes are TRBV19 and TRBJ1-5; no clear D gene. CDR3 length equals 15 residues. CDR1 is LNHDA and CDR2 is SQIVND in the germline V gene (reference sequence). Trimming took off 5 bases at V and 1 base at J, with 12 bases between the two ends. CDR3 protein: CASSRHPRSNQPQHF. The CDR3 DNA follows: TGTGCCAGTAGTCGACACCCTCGGAGCAATCAGCCCCAGCATTTT. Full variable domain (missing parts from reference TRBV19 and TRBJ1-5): DGGITQSPKYLFRKEGQNVTLSCEQNLNHDAMYWYRQDPGQGLRLIYYSQIVNDFQKGDIAEGYSVSREKKESFPLTVTSAQKNPTAFYLCASSRHPRSNQPQHFGDGTRLSIL.

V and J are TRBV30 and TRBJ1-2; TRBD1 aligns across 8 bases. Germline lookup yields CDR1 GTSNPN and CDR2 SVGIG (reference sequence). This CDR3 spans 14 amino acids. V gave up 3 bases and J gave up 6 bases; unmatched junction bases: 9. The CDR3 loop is CAWRQTRTGNGYTF. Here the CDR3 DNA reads TGTGCCTGGAGACAAACCCGGACAGGGAATGGCTACACCTTC.

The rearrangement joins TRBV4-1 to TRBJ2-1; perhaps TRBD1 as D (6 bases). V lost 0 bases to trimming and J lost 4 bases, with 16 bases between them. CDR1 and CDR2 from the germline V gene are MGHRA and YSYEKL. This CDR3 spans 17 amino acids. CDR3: CASSQDFRAGVYNEQFF. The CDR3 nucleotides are TGCGCCAGCAGCCAAGATTTTAGGGCAGGGGTTTACAATGAGCAGTTCTTC.

For the CDR3, the DNA is TGTGCCAGCACCCTTCGACTAGCGGGAGCGGGGGAGACCCAGTACTTC. Amino acid sequence: CASTLRLAGAGETQYF. The rearrangement uses TRBV5-4 and TRBJ2-5; 12 bases align to TRBD2. V shed 6 bases and J 5 bases; nucleotides not matched to a gene: 11. Germline V lookup: CDR1 SGHNT, CDR2 YYREEE (reference sequence). There are 16 residues in the CDR3.

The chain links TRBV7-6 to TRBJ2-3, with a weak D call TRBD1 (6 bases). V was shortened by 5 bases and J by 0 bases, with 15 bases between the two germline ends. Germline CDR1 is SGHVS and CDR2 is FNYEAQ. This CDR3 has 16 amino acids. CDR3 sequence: CASSLGAGPSTDTQYF. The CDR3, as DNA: TGTGCCAGCAGCCTGGGGGCCGGCCCTAGCACAGATACGCAGTATTTT.

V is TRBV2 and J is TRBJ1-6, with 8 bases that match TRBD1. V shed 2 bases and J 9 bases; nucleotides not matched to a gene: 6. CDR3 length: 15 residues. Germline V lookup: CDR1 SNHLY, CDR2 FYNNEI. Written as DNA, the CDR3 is TGTGCCAGCAGTGAACAGGCCAGGGGGCTTTCACCCCTCCACTTT. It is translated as CASSEQARGLSPLHF.

CDR3 protein: CAWSWPGGYGYTF. The CDR3 coding sequence is TGTGCCTGGAGTTGGCCAGGGGGGTATGGCTACACCTTC. The chain links TRBV30 to TRBJ1-2; 7 positions match TRBD1. CDR1 is GTSNPN and CDR2 is SVGIG in the germline V gene (reference sequence). The J segment lost 5 bases and the V segment lost 2 bases, leaving 5 bases of the junction unmatched. The CDR3 length is 13 residues.

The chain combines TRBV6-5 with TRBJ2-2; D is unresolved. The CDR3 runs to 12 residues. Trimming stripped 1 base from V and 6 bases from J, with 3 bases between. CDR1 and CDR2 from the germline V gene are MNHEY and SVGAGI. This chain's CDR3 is CASSYWAGELFF. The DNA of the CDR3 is TGTGCCAGCAGTTACTGGGCCGGGGAGCTGTTTTTT.

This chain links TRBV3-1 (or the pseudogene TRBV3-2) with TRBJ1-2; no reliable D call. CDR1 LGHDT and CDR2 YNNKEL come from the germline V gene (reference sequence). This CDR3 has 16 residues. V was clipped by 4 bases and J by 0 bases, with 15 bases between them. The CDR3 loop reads CASSPHAGWSNYGYTF. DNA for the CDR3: TGTGCCAGCAGCCCCCACGCGGGGTGGTCTAACTATGGCTACACCTTC.

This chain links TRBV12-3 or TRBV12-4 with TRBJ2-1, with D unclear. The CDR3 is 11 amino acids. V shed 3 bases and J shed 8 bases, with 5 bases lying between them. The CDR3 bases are TGTGCCAGCAGTTTGTTCGATGAGCAGTTCTTC. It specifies CASSLFDEQFF.

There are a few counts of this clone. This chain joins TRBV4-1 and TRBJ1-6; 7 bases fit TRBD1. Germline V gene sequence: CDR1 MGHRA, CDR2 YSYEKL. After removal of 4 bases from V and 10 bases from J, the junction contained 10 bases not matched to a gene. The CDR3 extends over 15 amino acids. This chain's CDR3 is CASSPRQGLGSPLHF. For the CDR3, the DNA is TGCGCCAGCAGCCCCCGACAGGGTTTAGGCTCACCCCTCCACTTT.

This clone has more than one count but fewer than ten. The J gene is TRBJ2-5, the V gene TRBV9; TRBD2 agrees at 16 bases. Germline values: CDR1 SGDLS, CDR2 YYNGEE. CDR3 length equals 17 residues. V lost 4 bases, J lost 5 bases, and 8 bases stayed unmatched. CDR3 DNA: TGTGCCAGCAGCCCGGGGACTAGCGGGAGGGCGTCCGAGACCCAGTACTTC. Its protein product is CASSPGTSGRASETQYF. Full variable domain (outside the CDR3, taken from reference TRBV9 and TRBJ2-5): DSGVTQTPKHLITATGQRVTLRCSPRSGDLSVYWYQQSLDQGLQFLIQYYNGEERAKGNILERFSAQQFPDLHSELNLSSLELGDSALYFCASSPGTSGRASETQYFGPGTRLLVL.

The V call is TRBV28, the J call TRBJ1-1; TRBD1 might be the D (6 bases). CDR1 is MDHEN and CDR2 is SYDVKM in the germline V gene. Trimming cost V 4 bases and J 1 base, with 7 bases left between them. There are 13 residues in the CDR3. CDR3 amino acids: CASSSGQNTEAFF. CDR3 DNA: TGTGCCAGCAGTTCGGGACAGAACACTGAAGCTTTCTTT. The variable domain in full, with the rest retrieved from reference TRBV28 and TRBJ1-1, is DVKVTQSSRYLVKRTGEKVFLECVQDMDHENMFWYRQDPGLGLRLIYFSYDVKMKEKGDIPEGYSVSREKKERFSLILESASTNQTSMYLCASSSGQNTEAFFGQGTRLTVV.

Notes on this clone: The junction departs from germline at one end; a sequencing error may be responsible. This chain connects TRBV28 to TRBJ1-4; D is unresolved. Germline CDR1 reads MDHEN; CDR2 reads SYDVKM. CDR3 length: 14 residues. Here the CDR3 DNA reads TGTGCCAGCAGTTTAGTACAGCCTAATCAAAAACTGTTTTTT. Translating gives CASSLVQPNQKLFF.

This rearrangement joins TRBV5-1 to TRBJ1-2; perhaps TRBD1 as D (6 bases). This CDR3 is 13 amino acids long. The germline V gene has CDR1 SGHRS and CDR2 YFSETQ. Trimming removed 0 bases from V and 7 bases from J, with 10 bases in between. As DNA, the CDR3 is TGCGCCAGCAGCTTGGCACAGGGAACTGGCTACACCTTC. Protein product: CASSLAQGTGYTF.

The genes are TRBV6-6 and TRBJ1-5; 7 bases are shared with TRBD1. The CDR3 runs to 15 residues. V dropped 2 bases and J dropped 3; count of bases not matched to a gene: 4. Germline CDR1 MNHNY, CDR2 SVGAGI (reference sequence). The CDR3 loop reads CASSYMGQPNQPQHF. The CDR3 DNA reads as TGTGCCAGCAGTTACATGGGACAGCCCAATCAGCCCCAGCATTTT.

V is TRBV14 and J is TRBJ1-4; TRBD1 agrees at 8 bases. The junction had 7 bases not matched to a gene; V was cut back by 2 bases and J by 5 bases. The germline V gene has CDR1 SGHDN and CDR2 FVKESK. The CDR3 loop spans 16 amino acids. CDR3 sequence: CASSQYRGWPNEKLFF. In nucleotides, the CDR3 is TGTGCCAGCAGCCAATACAGGGGGTGGCCGAATGAAAAACTGTTTTTT.

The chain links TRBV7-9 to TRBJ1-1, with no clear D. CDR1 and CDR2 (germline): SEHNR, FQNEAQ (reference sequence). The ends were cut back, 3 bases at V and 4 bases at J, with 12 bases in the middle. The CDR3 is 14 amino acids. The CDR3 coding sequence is TGTGCCAGCAGCTTCTTAGAGGGAGGCACTGAAGCTTTCTTT. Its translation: CASSFLEGGTEAFF.

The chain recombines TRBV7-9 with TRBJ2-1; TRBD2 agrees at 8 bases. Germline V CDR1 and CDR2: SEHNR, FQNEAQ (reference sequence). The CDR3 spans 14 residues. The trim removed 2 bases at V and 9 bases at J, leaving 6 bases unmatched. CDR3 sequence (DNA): TGTGCCAGCAGCTTAAGGTATCGGGAGGGTGAGCAGTTCTTC. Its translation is CASSLRYREGEQFF.

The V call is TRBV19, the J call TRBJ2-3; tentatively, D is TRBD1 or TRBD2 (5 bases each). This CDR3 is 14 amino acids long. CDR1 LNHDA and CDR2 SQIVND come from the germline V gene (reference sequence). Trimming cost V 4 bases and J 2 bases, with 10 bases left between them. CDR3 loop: CASSTGTATDTQYF. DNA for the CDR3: TGTGCCAGTAGTACGGGGACCGCCACAGATACGCAGTATTTT.

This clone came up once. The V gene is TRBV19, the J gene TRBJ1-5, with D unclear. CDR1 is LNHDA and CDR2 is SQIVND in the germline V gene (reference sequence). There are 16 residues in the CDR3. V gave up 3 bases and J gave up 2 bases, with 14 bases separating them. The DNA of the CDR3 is TGTGCCAGTAGTATTATCGAAGGGTGGGGCAATCAGCCCCAGCATTTT. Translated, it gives CASSIIEGWGNQPQHF.

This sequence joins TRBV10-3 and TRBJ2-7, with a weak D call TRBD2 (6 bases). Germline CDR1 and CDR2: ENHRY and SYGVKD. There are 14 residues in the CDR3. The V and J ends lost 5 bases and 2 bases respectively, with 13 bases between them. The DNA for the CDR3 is TGTGCCATCAGTCCCGGGACTGAGCCCTACGAGCAGTACGTC. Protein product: CAISPGTEPYEQYV.